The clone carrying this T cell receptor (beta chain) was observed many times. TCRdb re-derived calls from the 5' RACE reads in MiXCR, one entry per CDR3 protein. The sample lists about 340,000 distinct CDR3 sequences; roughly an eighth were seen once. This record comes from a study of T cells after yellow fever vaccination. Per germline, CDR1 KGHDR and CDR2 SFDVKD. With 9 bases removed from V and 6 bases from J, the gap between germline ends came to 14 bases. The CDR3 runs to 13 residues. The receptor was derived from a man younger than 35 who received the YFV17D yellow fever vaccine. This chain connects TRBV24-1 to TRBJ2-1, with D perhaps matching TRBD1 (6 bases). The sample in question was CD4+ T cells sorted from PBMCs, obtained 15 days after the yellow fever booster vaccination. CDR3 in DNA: TGTGCCACCCACGGCACAGGGTCCAATGAGCAGTTCTTC. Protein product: CATHGTGSNEQFF.